The 10 T cell receptor beta chains below all came from one sample that was sequenced in a study of T-cell reconstitution after alpha-beta-depleted transplantation in children. It was with unique molecular identifiers that the TCRbeta library was prepared. A single record per CDR3 protein comes from TCRdb applying MiXCR to the PCR reads. The sample lists 150,000 to 250,000 distinct CDR3 sequences; 5.5% to 7% were seen once. The source material was PBMCs, sampled before TCRalphabeta/CD19-depleted stem cell transplant. These receptors all come from a girl less than two years old with combined immunodeficiency, due to receive a stem cell transplant.

There are many counts of this clonotype. The chain joins TRBV28 to TRBJ1-5; TRBD1 might be the D (5 bases). In germline, CDR1 is MDHEN, CDR2 SYDVKM. The V and J ends lost 6 bases and 2 bases respectively, with 29 bases between them. The CDR3 spans 20 residues. CDR3 DNA: TGTGCCAGCAGCCCGAGGGGTCTTCATCATAGCAGTTCGGGCAATCAGCCCCAGCATTTT. Translation: CASSPRGLHHSSSGNQPQHF.

Many counts were recorded for this clonotype. This chain links TRBV10-3 with TRBJ2-1; the D gene is possibly TRBD2 (6 bases). The germline V gene has CDR1 ENHRY and CDR2 SYGVKD. There are 13 residues in the CDR3. V was trimmed by 6 bases and J by 5 bases, leaving 11 bases between them. The CDR3 protein is CAISGRWNNEQFF. Written as DNA, the CDR3 is TGTGCCATCAGCGGGAGATGGAACAATGAGCAGTTCTTC.

Many counts were recorded for this clonotype. J is TRBJ2-7 and V is TRBV5-1; D call uncertain. CDR3 length: 14 amino acids. The germline V gene encodes CDR1 SGHRS and CDR2 YFSETQ. V dropped 4 bases and J dropped 4 bases, with 15 bases sitting between them. CDR3 bases: TGCGCCAGCAGCAACAGCCTAGAATCTTACGAGCAGTACTTC. As protein: CASSNSLESYEQYF.

This clonotype came up many times. The chain has TRBV12-3 or TRBV12-4 and TRBJ2-7; 7 nucleotides align to TRBD1. This CDR3 is built from 10 residues. The junction had 1 base not matched to a gene; V was cut back by 8 bases and J by 6 bases. Here the CDR3 DNA reads TGTGCCAGCGCAGGGGGCGAGCAGTACTTC. Translating gives CASAGGEQYF.

This clonotype has a count of ten or more. The V gene is TRBV28, the J gene TRBJ1-4; 7 bases fit TRBD1. The germline V gene has CDR1 MDHEN and CDR2 SYDVKM. Trimming cost V 5 bases and J 7 bases; bases outside gene matches: 10. The CDR3 runs to 15 residues. For the CDR3, the DNA is TGTGCCAGCAGTGTAGATACAGGGGCCGGTGAAAAACTGTTTTTT. Residues: CASSVDTGAGEKLFF.

This clonotype showed up many times. The chain links TRBV28 to TRBJ2-7, with D possibly TRBD2 on 6 matching bases. The length of the CDR3 is 16 residues. Germline V gene sequence: CDR1 MDHEN, CDR2 SYDVKM. The germline V and J ends were trimmed by 6 bases and 0 bases, with 18 bases remaining between them. The CDR3 region is CASSMRGSLSSYEQYF. The CDR3, as DNA: TGTGCCAGCAGCATGCGGGGTTCCCTGAGCTCCTACGAGCAGTACTTC. The full variable domain, with the rest looked up from reference TRBV28 and TRBJ2-7, is DVKVTQSSRYLVKRTGEKVFLECVQDMDHENMFWYRQDPGLGLRLIYFSYDVKMKEKGDIPEGYSVSREKKERFSLILESASTNQTSMYLCASSMRGSLSSYEQYFGPGTRLTVT.

This clonotype has at least ten counts. This rearrangement joins TRBV12-3 or TRBV12-4 to TRBJ2-1, with D uncertain. CDR3 length equals 16 residues. V was trimmed by 2 bases and J by 0 bases, leaving 11 bases between them. The CDR3 loop is CASSLIQWNSYNEQFF. For the CDR3, the DNA is TGTGCCAGCAGTTTAATTCAGTGGAACTCCTACAATGAGCAGTTCTTC.

This clonotype has more than one count but fewer than ten. This chain connects TRBV6-2 or TRBV6-3 to TRBJ2-3; D is tentatively TRBD1 or TRBD2 (5 bases each). V lost 8 bases and J 4 bases, leaving 22 bases between the germline ends. In germline, CDR1 is MNHEY, CDR2 SVGEGT. This CDR3 has 16 residues. CDR3 sequence (DNA): TGTGCCAGCCGACCCTATGGGACCCGAGACCCAGATACGCAGTATTTT. This encodes CASRPYGTRDPDTQYF.

This clonotype appeared many times. The CDR3 DNA reads TGTGCCAGCAGTTCTACAGACAGGTTCGAAGCTTTCTTT. Translation gives CASSSTDRFEAFF. The gene calls are TRBV12-3 or TRBV12-4 and TRBJ1-1, with D tentatively TRBD1 (6 bases). The V gene lost 4 bases and the J gene lost 8 bases, with 14 bases spanning the gap. The CDR3 covers 13 residues.

This clonotype was seen many times. This chain uses TRBV12-3 or TRBV12-4 with TRBJ2-5; the match to TRBD1 covers 7 bases. The CDR3 length is 14 residues. With 5 bases clipped from V and 5 bases from J, the junction kept 8 bases outside the gene matches. The CDR3 reads CASSPFEGAETQYF. DNA for the CDR3: TGTGCCAGCAGTCCCTTTGAGGGGGCTGAGACCCAGTACTTC.